This is a list of T cell receptor beta chains from one sample in a study of Graves' ophthalmopathy and Graves' hyperthyroidism. TCRdb re-called the multiplex PCR reads through MiXCR, storing one row per CDR3 protein. The sample yields some 350,000 distinct CDR3 sequences, about a sixth seen once. Source material: peripheral blood. These receptor sequences come from an adult woman with stable Graves' hyperthyroidism. The CDR3 runs from the conserved cysteine through the conserved F or W. D genes are given only for firm matches. The listing skips clone size in some rows; elsewhere it reads once, few, many or a size class.

D | size | J | V | CDR3 | DNA
NA | many | TRBJ2-7 | TRBV11-2 | CASSLEFGQSYEQYF | TGTGCCAGCAGCTTAGAGTTTGGACAGTCCTACGAGCAGTACTTC
TRBD1 | many | TRBJ2-7 | TRBV30 | CAWSVLGQGASEQYF | TGTGCCTGGAGTGTACTGGGACAGGGGGCAAGCGAGCAGTACTTC
TRBD2 | few | TRBJ2-2 | TRBV7-6 | CASARLAGDPGELFF | TGTGCCAGCGCCCGACTAGCGGGAGACCCCGGGGAGCTGTTTTTT
TRBD1 | NA | TRBJ2-7 | TRBV12-3/TRBV12-4 | CASSFSTGVGEQYF | TGTGCCAGCAGTTTCTCGACAGGGGTTGGGGAGCAGTACTTC
NA | NA | TRBJ1-6 | TRBV12-3/TRBV12-4 | CASRVSVSPLHF | TGTGCCAGCCGGGTCAGCGTTTCACCCCTCCACTTT
NA | NA | TRBJ1-1 | TRBV24-1 | CATGETGSAEAFF | TGTGCCACCGGGGAAACAGGGTCCGCTGAAGCTTTCTTT
TRBD2 | many | TRBJ2-7 | TRBV5-1 | CASSLELAVREQYF | TGCGCCAGCAGCTTGGAACTAGCGGTTCGGGAGCAGTACTTC
NA | many | TRBJ2-7 | TRBV29-1 | CSAKQDSYEQYF | TGCAGCGCTAAACAGGATAGCTACGAGCAGTACTTC
NA | many | TRBJ2-4 | TRBV6-2/TRBV6-3 | CASSYEGNIQYF | TGTGCCAGCAGTTACGAGGGAAACATTCAGTACTTC
TRBD1 | many | TRBJ1-2 | TRBV5-1 | CASSFGTDGYTF | TGCGCCAGCAGCTTCGGGACAGATGGCTACACCTTC
NA | NA | TRBJ1-1 | TRBV6-1 | CASSEAFGGKAFF | TGTGCCAGCAGTGAAGCTTTCGGGGGTAAGGCTTTCTTT
TRBD2 | NA | TRBJ2-2 | TRBV4-2 | CASSQGLAANTGELFF | TGTGCCAGCAGCCAGGGACTAGCGGCAAACACCGGGGAGCTGTTTTTT
TRBD1 | many | TRBJ1-5 | TRBV20-1 | CSARGTGKEPQHF | TGCAGTGCTAGGGGGACAGGGAAGGAGCCCCAGCATTTT
NA | many | TRBJ2-5 | TRBV29-1 | CSVALGWETQYF | TGCAGCGTTGCTCTGGGGTGGGAGACCCAGTACTTC
NA | few | TRBJ2-5 | TRBV7-8 | CASSLWSGVQETQYF | TGTGCCAGCAGCCTATGGTCAGGAGTTCAAGAGACCCAGTACTTC
TRBD2 | NA | TRBJ2-7 | TRBV11-1 | CASSSGLAGGPVVYEQYF | TGTGCCAGCAGCTCGGGACTAGCGGGAGGGCCGGTGGTTTACGAGCAGTACTTC
NA | NA | TRBJ2-7 | TRBV25-1 | CASSEVGRETYEQYF | TGTGCCAGCAGTGAAGTAGGACGGGAGACCTACGAGCAGTACTTC
NA | many | TRBJ1-5 | TRBV19 | CASSIDASLRQTNQPQHF | TGTGCCAGTAGTATAGATGCAAGTCTTAGACAGACCAATCAGCCCCAGCATTTT
NA | many | TRBJ1-1 | TRBV12-5 | CAGGTEAFF | TGTGCTGGAGGGACTGAAGCTTTCTTT
NA | once | TRBJ2-5 | TRBV24-1 | CATSDALVGEETQYF | TGTGCCACCAGTGATGCCCTTGTAGGCGAAGAGACCCAGTACTTC
NA | many | TRBJ2-7 | TRBV10-3 | CAISEVVRYEQYF | TGTGCCATCAGTGAAGTCGTGCGCTACGAGCAGTACTTC
TRBD2 | many | TRBJ2-7 | TRBV28 | CASLSPGTSGREPDEQYF | TGTGCCAGCTTATCACCCGGGACTAGCGGGAGGGAACCCGACGAGCAGTACTTC
NA | many | TRBJ1-2 | TRBV25-1 | CASSENLNYGYTF | TGTGCCAGCAGTGAGAATTTAAACTATGGCTACACCTTC
TRBD2 | many | TRBJ2-3 | TRBV10-3 | CAIRGTSGESTDTQYF | TGTGCCATCAGGGGGACTAGCGGGGAAAGCACAGATACGCAGTATTTT
TRBD1 | many | TRBJ2-7 | TRBV7-3 | CASNLGQAGEQYF | TGTGCCAGCAACTTAGGACAGGCCGGCGAGCAGTACTTC